This TCR beta chain was sequenced in a study of patients and donors after allogeneic stem cell transplantation. TCRdb recomputed calls from the RT-PCR reads with MiXCR, one row per CDR3 protein. This table has roughly 880,000 distinct CDR3 sequences, roughly 18% appearing once. The CDR3 contains 12 residues. The germline V gene has CDR1 GTSNPN and CDR2 SVGIG (reference sequence). Trimming cost V 0 bases and J 3 bases, with 3 bases left between them. The chain joins TRBV30 to TRBJ1-3; D is unclear. Input material: blood, either unsorted or a sorted T cell fraction (not recorded which). This TCR was recovered from a human donor who was either an allogeneic HSCT recipient or a stem cell or donor lymphocyte infusion donor (not recorded which). It is not recorded whose cells these are; they may come from a transplant donor. The CDR3 protein is CAWSVLGNTIYF. DNA of the CDR3: TGTGCCTGGAGTGTACTTGGAAACACCATATATTTT.